Listed here are 29 T cell receptor beta chains from one sample, sequenced in a study of beta chain features in type 1 diabetes. The sequenced template was cDNA made from the entire isolated RNA. Clones were read by immunoSEQ multiplex PCR, and TCRdb kept only the in-frame ones, dropping some. This sample yields approximately 300,000 clones, of which 8% to 13% are seen a single time; roughly 0.014% belongs to the top ten. The sample comprised naive CD4+ T cells from blood. The receptors were sampled from a woman in her twenties or thirties in good health.

The sample holds a few counts of this clone. V gene TRBV11-2 combines with J gene TRBJ2-5, with 11 bases lining up with TRBD2. The length of the CDR3 is 16 residues. Trimming removed 3 bases from V and 1 base from J; junction bases left unmatched: 4. The germline CDR1 and CDR2 sequences are SGHAT and FQNNGV. The CDR3 reads CASSFLAGGLQETQYF. The CDR3 DNA is TGTGCCAGCAGCTTTCTAGCGGGAGGTCTCCAAGAGACCCAGTACTTC.

The chain uses TRBV6-6 and TRBJ2-2, with D possibly matching TRBD1 (5 bases). This CDR3 has 15 residues. The V end lost 2 bases, the J end lost 5 bases, and 12 bases lay between the germline ends. Looked up from germline, CDR1 is MNHNY and CDR2 is SVGAGI (reference sequence). CDR3 in DNA: TGTGCCAGCAGTTACGGGCAGGGATTGACCGGGGAGCTGTTTTTT. It translates to CASSYGQGLTGELFF.

This clone was seen a handful of times. The V gene is TRBV5-4, the J gene TRBJ2-5; tentative D call: TRBD2 (5 bases). The CDR3 length is 15 residues. Trimming cost V 0 bases and J 2 bases, with 11 bases left between them. Germline values: CDR1 SGHNT, CDR2 YYREEE (reference sequence). Here the CDR3 reads CASSLVSAVQETQYF. The DNA of the CDR3 is TGTGCCAGCAGCTTGGTTAGCGCAGTTCAAGAGACCCAGTACTTC.

The chain has TRBV7-3 and TRBJ2-5; 7 positions match TRBD1. V dropped 5 bases and J dropped 5; count of bases not matched to a gene: 8. The CDR3 is 14 amino acids. Germline CDR1 reads SGHTA; CDR2 reads FQGTGA. CDR3: CASSPTGDLETQYF. In DNA form, the CDR3 reads TGTGCCAGCAGCCCAACAGGGGATCTGGAGACCCAGTACTTC.

This clone was seen once. This rearrangement joins TRBV5-6 to TRBJ2-1; 9 bases line up with TRBD2. Per the germline V gene, CDR1 is SGHDT and CDR2 is YYEEEE. There are 16 residues in the CDR3. J gave up 9 bases and V 1 base, and 11 bases lay outside the gene matches. CDR3 in amino acids: CASSLKGGRAPGEQFF. The CDR3, as DNA: TGTGCCAGCAGCTTGAAGGGCGGGAGGGCCCCGGGTGAGCAGTTCTTC.

This clone occurred a few times. The chain employs TRBV21-1 and TRBJ2-7; the D call in the table, TRBD2, was not verified against the DNA. TRBV21-1 is a known pseudogene. The CDR3 runs to 11 residues. In DNA form, the CDR3 reads TGTGCCATCTTGTCCGGGGACGAGCAGTACTTC. It encodes CAILSGDEQYF.

This chain uses TRBV5-6 with TRBJ2-7; D is possibly TRBD1 (6 bases). CDR3 length: 15 amino acids. In germline, CDR1 is SGHDT, CDR2 YYEEEE. The V end lost 4 bases, the J end lost 6 bases, and 20 bases lay between the germline ends. CDR3 sequence: CASSHAVRDKSEQYF. The CDR3 nucleotides are TGTGCCAGCAGCCACGCCGTACGGGACAAATCCGAGCAGTACTTC.

J is TRBJ2-1 and V is TRBV4-3; 8 bases map to TRBD2. The length of the CDR3 is 18 residues. The junction had 10 bases not matched to a gene; V was cut back by 1 base and J by 2 bases. Germline loops: CDR1 LGHNA, CDR2 YSLEER. The CDR3 here is CASSQGFSGSVAYNEQFF. In DNA, the CDR3 is TGCGCCAGCAGCCAAGGATTCAGCGGGAGTGTAGCCTACAATGAGCAGTTCTTC.

The CDR3 region is CASSSREAHGSGANVLTF. The DNA for the CDR3 is TGTGCCAGCAGCTCGCGTGAGGCCCACGGCTCTGGGGCCAACGTCCTGACTTTC. The V call is TRBV7-2, the J call TRBJ2-6, with no clear D. The germline CDR1 and CDR2 sequences are SGHTA and FQGNSA. This CDR3 spans 18 amino acids. Trimming removed 4 bases from V and 0 bases from J, with 16 bases in between.

This chain uses TRBV19 with TRBJ2-6; a weak D match, TRBD2 (7 bases). Trimming cost V 5 bases and J 2 bases, with 10 bases left between them. Germline V CDR1 and CDR2: LNHDA, SQIVND (reference sequence). The CDR3 extends over 15 amino acids. The CDR3 DNA reads TGTGCCAGTAGTGGGGGGGGCACTGGGGCCAACGTCCTGACTTTC. Translation: CASSGGGTGANVLTF.

On this clone: A junction end diverges from the germline sequence, so it may reflect a read error. V is TRBV6-4 and J is TRBJ2-5, with 13 bases identical to TRBD2. Germline loops: CDR1 MRHNA, CDR2 SNTAGT. The CDR3 covers 13 residues. CDR3 sequence: CHGGLAGLKTQYF. Written as DNA, the CDR3 is TGCCATGGGGGACTAGCGGGATTGAAGACCCAGTACTTC.

The V call is TRBV29-1, the J call TRBJ2-7, with D tentatively TRBD2 (7 bases). V lost 4 bases and J lost 3, with 16 bases in between. This CDR3 is built from 14 residues. The germline V gene has CDR1 SQVTM and CDR2 ANQGSEA. The CDR3 DNA reads TGCAGCGTTGGGGGTGGGGGGGCTGTCTACGAGCAGTACTTC. Translated: CSVGGGGAVYEQYF.

The chain uses TRBV27 and TRBJ2-2, with TRBD2 matching 7 bases. Trimming at V came to 3 bases and at J to 8 bases, leaving 3 bases not matched to a gene. The CDR3 is 13 amino acids. Germline values: CDR1 MNHEY, CDR2 SMNVEV (reference sequence). Here the CDR3 DNA reads TGTGCCAGCAGTTTTCGGCGGGAGGGGGAGCTGTTTTTT. Translated: CASSFRREGELFF.

This clone was seen only a few times. CDR3 nucleotide sequence: TGTGCCAGCAGCCAGGCGACTAGCGGTTACGAGCAGTACTTC. Its protein is CASSQATSGYEQYF. The chain links TRBV4-2 to TRBJ2-7, with 9 nucleotides matching TRBD2. With V trimmed by 3 bases and J by 4 bases, 4 bases remained unmatched. Germline CDR1 is LGHNA and CDR2 is YNFKEQ. This CDR3 comprises 14 residues.

This chain uses TRBV19 with TRBJ2-7; TRBD2 matches 9 bases. The germline V gene encodes CDR1 LNHDA and CDR2 SQIVND (reference sequence). The length of the CDR3 is 15 residues. V lost 3 bases and J lost 3; bases outside the gene matches: 6. CDR3 sequence (DNA): TGTGCCAGTAGTATCGGACTAGCGAGTGACTACGAGCAGTACTTC. This gives the protein CASSIGLASDYEQYF.

V and J are TRBV7-9 and TRBJ2-5, with a weak D call TRBD2 (6 bases). Between the trimmed V and J ends, which lost 6 bases and 1 base, there was a span of 15 bases. The germline gives CDR1 SEHNR, CDR2 FQNEAQ (reference sequence). This CDR3 contains 15 residues. This chain's CDR3 is CASSLGTSAQETQYF. CDR3 coding DNA: TGTGCCAGCAGTCTAGGGACTTCCGCCCAAGAGACCCAGTACTTC.

Notes on this clone: One junction end disagrees with the germline gene, perhaps due to a read error. The chain couples TRBV28 to TRBJ2-3; maybe TRBD2 (5 bases). CDR3 length: 12 residues. Germline-derived CDR1 and CDR2 are MDHEN and SYDVKM. DNA for the CDR3: TGTGCCAGCAGTATATGGAGGAATACGCAGTATTTT. This sequence encodes CASSIWRNTQYF.

The chain is built from TRBV9 and TRBJ2-1, with D possibly matching TRBD2 (6 bases). The germline V gene has CDR1 SGDLS and CDR2 YYNGEE. The V end lost 0 bases, the J end lost 9 bases, and 10 bases lay between the germline ends. This CDR3 has 13 residues. The CDR3 is CASSVGFGGEQFF. DNA of the CDR3: TGTGCCAGCAGCGTAGGCTTCGGGGGTGAGCAGTTCTTC.

This clone was detected a few times. V is TRBV9 and J is TRBJ2-6; tentative D call: TRBD1 (5 bases). V was clipped by 0 bases and J by 0 bases, with 10 bases between them. Germline V gene data show CDR1 as SGDLS and CDR2 as YYNGEE. This CDR3 is built from 17 residues. The CDR3 DNA reads TGTGCCAGCAGCGTAGAAAGGACAAGCTCTGGGGCCAACGTCCTGACTTTC. Its protein product is CASSVERTSSGANVLTF. Full variable domain (remainder filled in from reference TRBV9 and TRBJ2-6): DSGVTQTPKHLITATGQRVTLRCSPRSGDLSVYWYQQSLDQGLQFLIQYYNGEERAKGNILERFSAQQFPDLHSELNLSSLELGDSALYFCASSVERTSSGANVLTFGAGSRLTVL.

This rearrangement joins TRBV18 to TRBJ1-2; the D is unclear. Deletions cut 2 bases from V and 6 bases from J, with 7 bases between. In germline, CDR1 is KGHSH, CDR2 LQKENI. The CDR3 totals 12 residues. CDR3 residues: CASSPTQDGYTF. The DNA for the CDR3 is TGTGCCAGCTCACCAACACAAGATGGCTACACCTTC.

The rearrangement links TRBV6-1 to TRBJ2-3; 10 bases map to TRBD1. Germline V CDR1 and CDR2: MNHNS, SASEGT. V shed 8 bases and J 0 bases; nucleotides not matched to a gene: 5. There are 15 residues in the CDR3. In DNA form, the CDR3 reads TGTGCCAGCGGGGGGGGACAGGGGAGCACAGATACGCAGTATTTT. Amino acid sequence: CASGGGQGSTDTQYF.

This chain uses TRBV6-6 with TRBJ2-7; weak D call: TRBD2 (6 bases). CDR1 and CDR2 from the germline V gene are MNHNY and SVGAGI (reference sequence). V was pared by 2 bases and J by 6 bases, with 17 bases between. The CDR3 is 15 residues long. CDR3 residues: CASSYRRGTAPEQYF. The CDR3 nucleotides read TGTGCCAGCAGTTACAGACGCGGGACGGCCCCCGAGCAGTACTTC.

The chain is built from TRBV5-4 and TRBJ1-2, with 10 bases aligning to TRBD1. The germline V gene has CDR1 SGHNT and CDR2 YYREEE (reference sequence). The CDR3 consists of 15 residues. The ends lost 4 bases at V and 4 bases at J; junction bases unmatched: 7. As DNA, the CDR3 is TGTGCCAGCAGCGAGGGACAGGGGATCTTCTATGGCTACACCTTC. It encodes CASSEGQGIFYGYTF.

In its sample, this clone was seen a few times. This chain uses TRBV9 with TRBJ2-5, with 13 nucleotides matching TRBD2. Germline CDR1 SGDLS, CDR2 YYNGEE. The CDR3 is 19 amino acids. With 4 bases clipped from V and 2 bases from J, the junction kept 14 bases outside the gene matches. The CDR3 region has the DNA TGTGCCAGCAGCTCATCACAACGGGGGACTAGCGGGATTCAAGAGACCCAGTACTTC. Translation: CASSSSQRGTSGIQETQYF.

The V call is TRBV5-1, the J call TRBJ2-1; 8 positions agree with TRBD2. Germline loops: CDR1 SGHRS, CDR2 YFSETQ. V shed 4 bases and J 1 base; nucleotides not matched to a gene: 4. There are 15 residues in the CDR3. CDR3 in DNA: TGCGCCAGCAGCGCCACTAGCGGATCCTACAATGAGCAGTTCTTC. The encoded protein is CASSATSGSYNEQFF.

This clone was seen more than once but under ten times. The V gene is TRBV5-1, the J gene TRBJ2-4; perhaps TRBD2 as D (5 bases). The CDR3 consists of 16 residues. The V end was cut by 0 bases, the J end by 0 bases, with 10 bases between. The germline V gene has CDR1 SGHRS and CDR2 YFSETQ. CDR3 region: CASSLGNGVAKNIQYF. In DNA, the CDR3 is TGCGCCAGCAGCTTGGGGAACGGGGTAGCCAAAAACATTCAGTACTTC.

The chain uses TRBV5-4 and TRBJ2-7; 9 bases match TRBD1. Losses at the gene ends were 4 bases for V and 9 bases for J; bases not matched to a gene: 5. There are 12 residues in the CDR3. Per germline, CDR1 SGHNT and CDR2 YYREEE (reference sequence). CDR3 DNA sequence: TGTGCCAGCAGCCACACGGACAGGGGGCAGTACTTC. The encoded protein is CASSHTDRGQYF.

The genes are TRBV5-1 and TRBJ2-7; D might be TRBD1 (5 bases). The CDR3 is made up of 14 amino acids. V was trimmed by 0 bases and J by 4 bases, leaving 11 bases between them. Per the germline V gene, CDR1 is SGHRS and CDR2 is YFSETQ. DNA of the CDR3: TGCGCCAGCAGCTTGGTCACGACAGAGTACGAGCAGTACTTC. The encoded protein is CASSLVTTEYEQYF. The full variable domain, completed using reference TRBV5-1 and TRBJ2-7, is KAGVTQTPRYLIKTRGQQVTLSCSPISGHRSVSWYQQTPGQGLQFLFEYFSETQRNKGNFPGRFSGRQFSNSRSEMNVSTLELGDSALYLCASSLVTTEYEQYFGPGTRLTVT.

CDR3 in amino acids: CASRRAGAGATDTQYF. CDR3 in DNA: TGTGCCAGCAGGAGAGCGGGAGCTGGGGCCACAGATACGCAGTATTTT. The chain recombines TRBV2 with TRBJ2-3; 8 positions match TRBD2. Germline values: CDR1 SNHLY, CDR2 FYNNEI. V shed 6 bases, J shed 2 bases, and the junction held 10 bases outside the gene matches. The CDR3 covers 16 residues.